This TCR beta chain was sequenced for a study of STAT5B mutations in CD4+ large granular lymphocyte leukemia. Turning to the study itself: Healthy donors showed HLA-associated enrichment of the CDR3 'QG' motif. General study results and limits: 8/27 top patient clones versus 2/35 control clones were TRBV06-family. Approximately 25% of private leukemic clonotypes occurred rarely in other patients' non-leukemic repertoires. CD4-sorted patient repertoires seemed more clonal than healthy CD4+ repertoires.

Sequencing used immunoSEQ multiplex PCR; TCRdb keeps in-frame clones, though not all of them. The repertoire consists of about 35,000 clones, with 80% to 90% occurring once and the leading ten covering under 4.5%. This clone was observed a handful of times. Antigen specificity is unknown. The V gene's germline CDR1 is KGHSH and CDR2 LQKENI. The CDR3 has 15 residues. J was trimmed by 9 bases and V by 3 bases; bases with no gene match: 9. V and J are TRBV18 and TRBJ2-1, with 9 bases lining up with TRBD1. The TCR originated in a human donor in good health. The specimen was CD4+ T cells from blood buffy coats. The CDR3 here is CASSPLGQGLGEQFF. In DNA form, the CDR3 reads TGTGCCAGCTCACCGCTGGGACAGGGATTGGGTGAGCAGTTCTTC.